The rows below give T cell receptor beta chains drawn from one sample of a study of blood T cell repertoires in COVID-19. Clones were sequenced by immunoSEQ multiplex PCR, and TCRdb holds only the in-frame ones, with some missing. The data contain 9,500 to 13,000 clones, around 89% of them singletons. The material sequenced was peripheral blood. The receptors shown here come from a human donor in a cohort sampled during active COVID-19. Both conserved end residues are part of each CDR3. D genes are given only for firm matches. Expanded clones are given a class, and other clones once, few, many or no size at all.

TRBD1 NA TRBJ1-2 TRBV5-6 TGTGCCAGCAGCCCCGGACAGGCGAACTATGGCTACACCTTC CASSPGQANYGYTF
TRBD2 once TRBJ2-1 TRBV7-9 TGTGCCAGCAGCTTGGATAGCGGGGGGGCCAGGGAGCAGTTCTTC CASSLDSGGAREQFF
NA NA TRBJ1-1 TRBV11-3 TGTGCCAGCAGCTTTGGAGAGGGCACTGAAGCTTTCTTT CASSFGEGTEAFF
TRBD2 NA TRBJ2-3 TRBV19 TGTGCCAGTAGAGGACTAGCGGGGTCCACAGATACGCAGTATTTT CASRGLAGSTDTQYF
NA NA TRBJ2-1 TRBV4-2 TGTGCCAGCAGCCAAGTCCAGGGCGAAAACAATGAGCAGTTCTTC CASSQVQGENNEQFF
TRBD1 NA TRBJ2-1 TRBV5-5 TGTGCCAGCAGCCCCGGGACAGGGATTTCCAATGAGCAGTTCTTC CASSPGTGISNEQFF
TRBD1 NA TRBJ2-7 TRBV2 TGTGCCAGCAGTCCTCCTGACAGGGGGTCCACCTACGAGCAGTACTTC CASSPPDRGSTYEQYF
NA NA TRBJ2-7 TRBV11-3 TGTGCCAGCAGCTCGGGTGTTGGGCAGGGTGTTCCGGAGGAGCAGTACTTC CASSSGVGQGVPEEQYF
TRBD2 NA TRBJ2-3 TRBV3-1/TRBV3-2 TGTGCCAGCAGCCAGGGCAGCGGGGGGGCCGGAGGCACAGATACGCAGTATTTT CASSQGSGGAGGTDTQYF
NA NA TRBJ1-4 TRBV30 TGTGCCTGGGGACGGGGGGGCGACCCCGTGTTTTTT CAWGRGGDPVFF
NA NA TRBJ1-2 TRBV4-1 TGCGCCAGCAGCCAAGATCAGCGGACCGTTGCTTCGTACACCTTC CASSQDQRTVASYTF
TRBD1 NA TRBJ2-2 TRBV6-4 TGTGCCAGCAGTGACGGACAGGGGGCCGGGGAGCTGTTTTTT CASSDGQGAGELFF
TRBD2 few TRBJ2-1 TRBV7-3 TGTGCCAGCAGCCAGATAGCGGGGGGGAACAATGAGCAGTTCTTC CASSQIAGGNNEQFF
NA NA TRBJ2-7 TRBV9 TGTGCCAGCAGCGTAGAGCCCGACGGGTGGGAGCAGTACTTC CASSVEPDGWEQYF
TRBD1 NA TRBJ2-7 TRBV6-2/TRBV6-3 TGTGCCAGCAGTACGTACCCTGGGACAGCCTACGAGCAGTACTTC CASSTYPGTAYEQYF
TRBD1 NA TRBJ1-6 TRBV6-5 TGTGCCAGCAGATCGGGACAGGGTAGATCACCCCTCCACTTT CASRSGQGRSPLHF
TRBD2 NA TRBJ2-1 TRBV7-9 TGTGCCAGCAGCGGGGCCAGCGGGGGGGCACGGGAGCAGTTCTTC CASSGASGGAREQFF
NA NA TRBJ2-1 TRBV5-6 TGTGCCAGCAGCTTAAGGGGGACCCTGAGCTCCTACAATGAGCAGTTCTTC CASSLRGTLSSYNEQFF
NA NA TRBJ2-2 TRBV6-5 TGTGCCAGCACCCCGTTCCAGATCAACACCGGGGAGCTGTTTTTT CASTPFQINTGELFF
TRBD1 NA TRBJ2-7 TRBV6-5 TGTGCCAGCAGCCCGGACAGGGGCCACGAGCAGTACTTC CASSPDRGHEQYF
TRBD1 NA TRBJ1-1 TRBV28 TGTGCCAGCCCTGGACAGGGGTTGAACACTGAAGCTTTCTTT CASPGQGLNTEAFF
TRBD2 NA TRBJ2-3 TRBV9 TGTGCCAGCAGCCTCGGACTAGCCGGAGATACGCAGTATTTT CASSLGLAGDTQYF
NA few TRBJ2-1 TRBV19 TGTGCCAGTAGTCCAGGGGCGAATGAGCAGTTCTTC CASSPGANEQFF
TRBD2 NA TRBJ2-2 TRBV7-6 TGTGCCAGCAACCTCGCGGGACTAGCGGGGGCCGGAACCGGGGAGCTGTTTTTT CASNLAGLAGAGTGELFF
TRBD1 NA TRBJ2-7 TRBV4-1 TGCGCCAGCAGCCAAGATGACAGGGTTCGACACGAGCAGTACTTC CASSQDDRVRHEQYF
NA NA TRBJ1-5 TRBV19 TGTGCCAGTAGTGGGGGGGGCGGAGCCGGGAATCAGCCCCAGCATTTT CASSGGGGAGNQPQHF
TRBD1 NA TRBJ2-1 TRBV5-1 TGCGCCAGCAGCTGGGGACAGGGTAGCAATGAGCAGTTCTTC CASSWGQGSNEQFF
NA NA TRBJ2-1 TRBV5-1 TGCGCCAGCAGCTTGGGACTAGTAAACAATGAGCAGTTCTTC CASSLGLVNNEQFF
NA NA TRBJ1-1 TRBV5-1 TGCGCCAGCAGCTTGAATTGGGCCAGTGGGAACACTGAAGCTTTCTTT CASSLNWASGNTEAFF
NA NA TRBJ1-4 TRBV6-5 TGTGCCAGCAGCCCCGCAGGGACAACTAATGAAAAACTGTTTTTT CASSPAGTTNEKLFF
NA NA TRBJ2-1 TRBV2 TGTGCCAGCAGGGAGCCGGGGGTCTACAATGAGCAGTTCTTC CASREPGVYNEQFF
TRBD2 NA TRBJ2-5 TRBV19 TGTGCCAGTTCGCCGGGGGGGGCCCCCCGGGGAGAGACCCAGTACTTC CASSPGGAPRGETQYF
NA once TRBJ1-4 TRBV6-5 TGTGCCAGCAGGAGGACATATCAGGATGAAAAACTGTTTTTT CASRRTYQDEKLFF
TRBD2 NA TRBJ2-3 TRBV7-8 TGTGCCAGCAGATTTTTTAGCGGGAGAACAGATACGCAGTATTTT CASRFFSGRTDTQYF
NA NA TRBJ2-1 TRBV7-3 TGTGCCAGCAGCTTGACTAGCTACAATGAGCAGTTCTTC CASSLTSYNEQFF
NA NA TRBJ2-5 TRBV5-1 TGCGCCAGCAGCTTGGGTGGGCAGGTACAAGAGACCCAGTACTTC CASSLGGQVQETQYF
TRBD1 NA TRBJ1-5 TRBV19 TGTGCCAGTAGCGGGGACAGGGGGGGGGAAAGGCCCCAGCATTTT CASSGDRGGERPQHF
NA NA TRBJ2-1 TRBV2 TGTGCCAGCAGTTTACTAGTGGCGTTCTTC CASSLLVAFF
TRBD1 NA TRBJ2-2 TRBV6-5 TGTGCCAGCCTAGGGGGACAGGGGAACACCGGGGAGCTGTTTTTT CASLGGQGNTGELFF
NA NA TRBJ2-1 TRBV9 TGTGCCAGCAGCCCAGGGACAACGGAGAATGAGCAGTTCTTC CASSPGTTENEQFF
TRBD1 NA TRBJ2-2 TRBV27 TGTGCCAGCAGTCCGTTCAGGGGGCGGGCCACCGGGGAGCTGTTTTTT CASSPFRGRATGELFF
TRBD2 NA TRBJ2-2 TRBV10-3 TGTGCCATCAGTGAGTCGGCTCGGGGAGGGACCGGGGAGCTGTTTTTT CAISESARGGTGELFF
TRBD2 NA TRBJ2-1 TRBV7-3 TGTGCCAGCAGCTTAGGTCTAGCGGACTACAATGAGCAGTTCTTC CASSLGLADYNEQFF
TRBD1 once TRBJ2-7 TRBV28 TGTGCCAGCGGCCCGACAGGGGCCTACGAGCAGTACTTC CASGPTGAYEQYF
TRBD1 NA TRBJ1-5 TRBV19 TGTGCCAGTAGTCTCATACAGGGGGCTATTCAGCCCCAGCATTTT CASSLIQGAIQPQHF